These 25 T cell receptor beta chains were sequenced from one sample in a study of post-analysis software for immune sequencing data. Whole-study results and caveats: The study found TRBV5-6, TRBV5-1 and TRBV20-1 among 4 or 5 TRBV segments more frequent in patients than controls.

The antigens these receptors bind are not known. The library was made from cDNA and included unique molecular identifiers. TCRdb passed the PCR reads through MiXCR, listing each CDR3 protein once. The sample lists approximately 260,000 distinct CDR3 sequences, 35% to 40% occurring once. The specimen sequenced was blood. All receptors derive from a girl between 5 and 17 years old with multiple sclerosis.

The chain links TRBV7-9 to TRBJ2-1; 11 nucleotides match TRBD2. The CDR3 consists of 19 residues. V lost 0 bases and J lost 0; bases outside the gene matches: 7. Germline-derived CDR1 and CDR2 are SEHNR and FQNEAQ (reference sequence). This CDR3 reads CASSLAASGRFFSYNEQFF. The CDR3 DNA reads TGTGCCAGCAGCTTAGCTGCTAGCGGGAGGTTCTTCTCCTACAATGAGCAGTTCTTC.

The chain carries TRBV20-1 and TRBJ2-2, with 7 bases identical to TRBD1. CDR1 is DFQATT, CDR2 SNEGSKA, per germline (reference sequence). CDR3 length equals 12 residues. The V segment lost 3 bases and the J segment 6 bases; nucleotides outside the gene matches: 1. The CDR3 DNA sequence: TGCAGTGCTAGGACAGGGCCCGGGGAGCTGTTTTTT. Translated: CSARTGPGELFF.

This clonotype turned up a few times. A much more abundant neighbour one base away suggests this may be a read error. The chain is built from TRBV29-1 and TRBJ2-1; no reliable D call. Germline V gene sequence: CDR1 SQVTM, CDR2 ANQGSEA. V lost 4 bases and J 9 bases, leaving 16 bases between the germline ends. The CDR3 is made up of 13 amino acids. The CDR3 nucleotides are TGCAGCGTTGGTGGGGTCCTTGAGGTTGAGCAGTTCTTC. It specifies CSVGGVLEVEQFF.

Worth noting for this clonotype: The junction and the germline gene differ at one end; a read error may be behind it. This chain connects TRBV5-1 to TRBJ2-6; the D call may be TRBD1 or TRBD2 (5 bases each). CDR3 size: 13 residues. The V gene's germline CDR1 is SGHRS and CDR2 YFSETQ. The CDR3 loop is CASSLDGGNTEAF. In DNA, the CDR3 is TGCGCCAGCAGCTTGGATGGGGGTAACACTGAAGCTTTC.

This clonotype was observed many times. The chain is built from TRBV5-5 and TRBJ2-7; TRBD2 matches 13 bases. V gave up 2 bases and J gave up 2 bases; unmatched junction bases: 1. The CDR3 runs 15 residues. Germline loops: CDR1 SGHKS, CDR2 YYEKEE (reference sequence). In DNA, the CDR3 is TGTGCCAGCAGCTTACTAGCGGGAGGGCCCTACGAGCAGTACTTC. Its protein is CASSLLAGGPYEQYF.

This clonotype has only a few counts. The chain employs TRBV3-1 and TRBJ2-5, with D possibly matching TRBD2 (5 bases). Per the germline V gene, CDR1 is LGHDT and CDR2 is YNNKEL (reference sequence). Trimming left V 0 bases short and J 5 bases short, with 16 bases between. CDR3 length: 16 residues. The CDR3 reads CASSQDRVASRETQYF. CDR3 coding DNA: TGTGCCAGCAGCCAAGATCGAGTGGCTAGCCGGGAGACCCAGTACTTC.

In this sample, this clonotype turned up once. The V call is TRBV29-1, the J call TRBJ2-3; D is undetermined. V was pared by 4 bases and J by 6 bases, with 5 bases between. CDR1 is SQVTM, CDR2 ANQGSEA, per germline. The CDR3 covers 10 residues. The CDR3 protein is CSVVVDTQYF. The DNA of the CDR3 is TGCAGCGTTGTTGTGGATACGCAGTATTTT.

In its sample, this clonotype was seen many times. The chain uses TRBV10-3 and TRBJ2-1, with a tentative D call TRBD2 (5 bases). Germline CDR1 reads ENHRY; CDR2 reads SYGVKD. The germline V and J ends were trimmed by 0 bases and 8 bases, with 14 bases remaining between them. This CDR3 contains 15 residues. CDR3 in amino acids: CAISESVGVVDEQFF. For the CDR3, the DNA is TGTGCCATCAGTGAGTCGGTCGGGGTTGTCGATGAGCAGTTCTTC.

This clonotype has a count of ten or more. The genes are TRBV6-1 and TRBJ2-5; D is possibly TRBD2 (5 bases). Trimming shortened V by 6 bases and J by 2 bases, and 10 bases separated the two germline ends. CDR3 length: 13 amino acids. Germline V gene sequence: CDR1 MNHNS, CDR2 SASEGT. CDR3 in amino acids: CASSRTYQETQYF. The CDR3 DNA is TGTGCCAGCAGCAGGACTTATCAAGAGACCCAGTACTTC.

This rearrangement joins TRBV27 to TRBJ2-5; D perhaps matches TRBD1 (5 bases). The DNA end is a closer match to TRBJ2-7, so the J assignment may be wrong. The CDR3 length is 17 residues. CDR1 MNHEY and CDR2 SMNVEV come from the germline V gene (reference sequence). The CDR3 spells CASSSRATSAGRYEQYF. The CDR3 nucleotides read TGTGCCAGCAGTTCCCGGGCTACCTCCGCAGGGCGCTACGAGCAGTACTTC.

J is TRBJ2-5 and V is TRBV7-2; D gene uncertain. Germline V CDR1 and CDR2: SGHTA, FQGNSA. Trimming removed 6 bases from V and 0 bases from J, with 14 bases in between. CDR3 size: 15 residues. In DNA form, the CDR3 reads TGTGCCAGCAGAGTTGGGGTGGCCAACCAAGAGACCCAGTACTTC. This codes for CASRVGVANQETQYF.

This clonotype has at least ten counts. The chain couples TRBV11-2 to TRBJ2-1; no reliable D call. The CDR3 extends over 17 amino acids. In germline, CDR1 is SGHAT, CDR2 FQNNGV. Deletions cut 4 bases from V and 0 bases from J, with 16 bases between. CDR3 in amino acids: CASSSQGSASSYNEQFF. In DNA form, the CDR3 reads TGTGCCAGCAGCTCGCAAGGAAGTGCGAGCTCCTACAATGAGCAGTTCTTC.

The count of this clonotype is one. The chain couples TRBV4-2 to TRBJ2-5; 11 nucleotides agree with TRBD2. This CDR3 has 19 amino acids. The V gene's germline CDR1 is LGHNA and CDR2 YNFKEQ. V lost 1 base to trimming and J lost 3 bases; unmatched junction nucleotides: 13. The CDR3 protein is CASSQGRGELAGEEETQYF. The CDR3 region has the DNA TGTGCCAGCAGCCAAGGCCGGGGGGAACTAGCGGGGGAAGAAGAGACCCAGTACTTC.

This clonotype was observed many times. This chain joins TRBV20-1 and TRBJ2-5, with D tentatively TRBD2 (6 bases). Trimming removed 3 bases from V and 4 bases from J, with 12 bases in between. The CDR3 runs to 13 residues. The germline V gene encodes CDR1 DFQATT and CDR2 SNEGSKA (reference sequence). The CDR3 DNA sequence: TGCAGTGCTAGCGGAGGAGCGGGAGAGACCCAGTACTTC. Its translation: CSASGGAGETQYF.

This clonotype has just a few counts. The chain combines TRBV5-8 with TRBJ1-1, with D possibly being TRBD1 (5 bases). Trimming took off 3 bases at V and 4 bases at J, with 13 bases between the two ends. This CDR3 comprises 14 residues. CDR1 SGHTS and CDR2 YDEGEE come from the germline V gene. The CDR3 DNA is TGTGCCAGCAGCTCGGCCAGGGCGGTCACTGAAGCTTTCTTT. Protein sequence: CASSSARAVTEAFF.

Remarks on this clonotype: A read error may be the cause here, since a much bigger clone is one base away. V gene TRBV12-3 or TRBV12-4 combines with J gene TRBJ2-3, with 7 bases that match TRBD1. V was pared by 6 bases and J by 3 bases, with 6 bases of the junction left unmatched. This CDR3 has 14 residues. The DNA of the CDR3 is TGTGCCAGCAGGCGGACAGGAAGAACAGATACGCAGTATTTT. As protein: CASRRTGRTDTQYF.

The table lists this clonotype with many counts. The chain has TRBV10-3 and TRBJ1-2, with TRBD1 identical over 9 bases. The CDR3 spans 14 residues. Germline CDR1 and CDR2: ENHRY and SYGVKD. V trimming: 6 bases; J trimming: 5 bases; junction bases outside the gene matches: 7. CDR3 in DNA: TGTGCCATCAGCCTCGCCGGGACAGGGTATGGCTACACCTTC. This gives the protein CAISLAGTGYGYTF.

On this clonotype itself: A single base separates this from a much larger clone, so it may be a read error. This sequence joins TRBV4-1 and TRBJ2-1, with TRBD2 as a possible D gene (6 bases). The CDR3 consists of 13 residues. The V gene's germline CDR1 is MGHRA and CDR2 YSYEKL. Trimming shortened V by 6 bases and J by 10 bases, and 16 bases separated the two germline ends. CDR3 in amino acids: CASRGTSRHEQFF. The DNA of the CDR3 is TGCGCCAGCAGGGGGACTTCGAGGCACGAGCAGTTCTTC.

This clonotype was found many times. The gene calls are TRBV24-1 and TRBJ2-3; 7 nucleotides agree with TRBD2. This CDR3 has 16 residues. V lost 2 bases to trimming and J lost 2 bases; unmatched junction nucleotides: 6. Per the germline V gene, CDR1 is KGHDR and CDR2 is SFDVKD. The DNA of the CDR3 is TGTGCCACCAGTGATTCGGGGGGAGTCACCACAGATACGCAGTATTTT. As protein: CATSDSGGVTTDTQYF.

This clonotype was seen repeatedly, ten times or more. The chain couples TRBV2 to TRBJ2-5; 8 bases are shared with TRBD2. CDR3 length: 14 amino acids. Per germline, CDR1 SNHLY and CDR2 FYNNEI. J was trimmed by 5 bases and V by 8 bases; bases with no gene match: 10. The CDR3 reads CASVREGLGETQYF. CDR3 in DNA: TGTGCCAGCGTCCGGGAGGGCTTAGGGGAGACCCAGTACTTC.

This clonotype was recorded a few times. This chain uses TRBV24-1 with TRBJ2-1; 7 positions match TRBD1. The CDR3 extends over 16 amino acids. V gave up 5 bases and J gave up 1 base; unmatched junction bases: 7. CDR1 KGHDR and CDR2 SFDVKD come from the germline V gene. The CDR3 sequence is CATSGNRGQSYNEQFF. Written as DNA, the CDR3 is TGTGCCACCAGTGGAAACAGGGGACAATCCTACAATGAGCAGTTCTTC.

This clonotype appeared many times. The rearrangement joins TRBV12-3 or TRBV12-4 to TRBJ1-5; D gene uncertain. The CDR3 is 12 residues long. V lost 8 bases and J 2 bases, leaving 7 bases between the germline ends. The CDR3 loop reads CASGEGNQPQHF. CDR3 coding DNA: TGTGCCAGCGGGGAAGGCAATCAGCCCCAGCATTTT.

Of note for this clonotype: One junction end disagrees with the germline gene, perhaps due to a read error. This chain joins TRBV12-3 or TRBV12-4 and TRBJ2-7, with a tentative D call TRBD2 (5 bases). The J call may be mistaken, given a closer DNA end match to TRBJ2-5. The CDR3 sequence is 14 residues long. The CDR3 sequence is CAGSFTGIQKTQYF. DNA of the CDR3: TGTGCCGGCAGTTTTACGGGGATTCAAAAGACCCAGTACTTC.

Concerning this clonotype: The conserved closing phenylalanine or tryptophan is absent in this CDR3, likely reflecting a read error. V is TRBV6-5 and J is TRBJ1-1; D is perhaps TRBD1 (6 bases). The germline gives CDR1 MNHEY, CDR2 SVGAGI. With 7 bases removed from V and 1 base from J, the gap between germline ends came to 16 bases. The CDR3 has 15 amino acids. CDR3 amino acids: CASNQGPGQNTEAFV. CDR3 nucleotides: TGTGCCAGCAACCAAGGACCGGGACAGAACACTGAAGCTTTCGTT.

This clonotype was found many times. The chain carries TRBV15 and TRBJ1-2; 10 nucleotides match TRBD1. The CDR3 covers 17 residues. The germline V gene has CDR1 LNHNV and CDR2 YYDKDF (reference sequence). The trim removed 5 bases at V and 0 bases at J, leaving 9 bases unmatched. DNA for the CDR3: TGTGCCACCAGCGAGACAGGGGGCCATCGTACTAACTATGGCTACACCTTC. Translated, it gives CATSETGGHRTNYGYTF.